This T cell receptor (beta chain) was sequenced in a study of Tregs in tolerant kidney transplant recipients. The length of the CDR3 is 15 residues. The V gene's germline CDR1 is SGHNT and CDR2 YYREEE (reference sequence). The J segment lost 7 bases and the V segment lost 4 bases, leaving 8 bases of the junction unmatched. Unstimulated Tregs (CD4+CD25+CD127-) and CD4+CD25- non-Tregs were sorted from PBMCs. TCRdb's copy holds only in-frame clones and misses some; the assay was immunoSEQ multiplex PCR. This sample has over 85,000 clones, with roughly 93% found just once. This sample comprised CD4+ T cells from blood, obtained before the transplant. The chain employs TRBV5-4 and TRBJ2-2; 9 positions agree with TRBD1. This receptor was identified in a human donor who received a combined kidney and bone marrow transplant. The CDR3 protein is CASSPTGGAGGELFF. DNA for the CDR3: TGTGCCAGCAGCCCTACAGGGGGCGCGGGCGGGGAGCTGTTTTTT.